Here is one T cell receptor (beta chain) with its context. Previously, flow cytometry had revealed CD8+CD57+ cell expansion in the patients chosen for sequencing. Genomic DNA was employed as the template in profiling TCR beta VDJ and CDR3. MiXCR was run by TCRdb on the reads, yielding one entry per CDR3 protein. Here the sample spans 250,000 to 300,000 distinct CDR3 sequences, under 65% being singletons. Germline V CDR1 and CDR2: KGHDR, SFDVKD. Trimming left V 1 base short and J 13 bases short, with 16 bases between. This CDR3 spans 14 amino acids. These data belong to a study of CD8+CD57+ T cells in acquired aplastic anemia.

The clonotype originates from a human donor with aplastic anemia. The sequenced material came from sorted CD4+, CD8+, or CD8+CD57+ T cells (not recorded which) from PBMCs. The V and J genes are TRBV24-1 and TRBJ2-1; D remains ambiguous. CDR3 residues: CATSDFGSDLTQFF. The CDR3 coding sequence is TGTGCCACCAGTGATTTTGGGTCGGATTTGACTCAGTTCTTC.